The T cell receptor beta chain described here comes from a study of shared clonotypes between healthy human individuals. Regarding this clone: The antigen is undetermined.

Study-level points and caveats: It was observed that roughly 5.1% of naive CD4 clonotypes were shared across a few donors.

Germline assignment: CDR1 SGHRS and CDR2 YFSETQ. This CDR3 comprises 16 residues. The J segment lost 5 bases and the V segment lost 5 bases, leaving 8 bases of the junction unmatched. Several immunoSEQ 96-well plates shared each subset's DNA, each plate a replicate. Per the authors' pipeline: Filtering of immunoSEQ junctional sequences could not match full-length read filtering. Only in-frame clones appear in the TCRdb table, and some are missing; sequencing was by immunoSEQ multiplex PCR. V, J and clone size derive from that table, while D and trimming were established from the DNA sequence. Of more than 2,000,000 clones listed, more than 90% are singletons.

The chain links TRBV5-1 to TRBJ1-6; 9 bases align to TRBD1. The material sequenced was naive CD4+ T cells sorted from blood. As for subset: CD45RA+ positively selected. The receptor was isolated from a man aged 18 to 29 in good health. CDR3 sequence: CASSLNGQGHNSPLHF. For the CDR3, the DNA is TGCGCCAGCAGTTTGAACGGACAGGGGCATAATTCACCCCTCCACTTT.